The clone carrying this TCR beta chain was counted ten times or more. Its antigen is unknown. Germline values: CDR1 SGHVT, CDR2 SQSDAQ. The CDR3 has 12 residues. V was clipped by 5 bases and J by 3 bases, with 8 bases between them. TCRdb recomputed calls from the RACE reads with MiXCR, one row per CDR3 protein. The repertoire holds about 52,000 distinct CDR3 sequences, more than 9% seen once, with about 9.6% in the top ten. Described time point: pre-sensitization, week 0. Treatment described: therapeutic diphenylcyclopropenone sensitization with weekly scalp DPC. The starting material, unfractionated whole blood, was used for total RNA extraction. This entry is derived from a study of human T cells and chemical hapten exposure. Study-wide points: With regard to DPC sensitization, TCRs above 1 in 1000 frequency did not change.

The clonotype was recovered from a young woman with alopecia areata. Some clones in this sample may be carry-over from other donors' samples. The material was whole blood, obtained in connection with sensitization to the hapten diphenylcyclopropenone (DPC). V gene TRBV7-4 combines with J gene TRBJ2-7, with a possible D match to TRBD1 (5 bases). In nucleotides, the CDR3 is TGTGCCAGCAGCCCCAGGGACTACGAGCAGTACTTC. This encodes CASSPRDYEQYF. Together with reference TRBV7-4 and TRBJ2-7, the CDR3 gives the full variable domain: GAGVSQSPRYKVAKRGRDVALRCDSISGHVTLYWYRQTLGQGSEVLTYSQSDAQRDKSGRPSGRFSAERPERSVSTLKIQRTEQGDSAVYLCASSPRDYEQYFGPGTRLTVT.